The 5 T cell receptor beta chains in this list originate from one sample, sequenced in a study of cytomegalovirus exposure and HLA in healthy donors. The protocol was immunoSEQ multiplex PCR, while the TCRdb copy is restricted to in-frame clones and leaves out a portion. The data contain around 190,000 clones, 86% of them singletons. Specimen: PBMCs. Every receptor here comes from a woman aged 18-29 years in good health and CMV-seronegative.

The table lists this clone with a count of one. This chain connects TRBV19 to TRBJ1-4; a possible D gene is TRBD1 (5 bases). The germline CDR1 and CDR2 sequences are LNHDA and SQIVND (reference sequence). The CDR3 extends over 15 amino acids. Trimming stripped 5 bases from V and 3 bases from J, with 13 bases between. The CDR3 DNA sequence: TGTGCCAGTAGTCCCGGGGGGGGGTCTAATGAAAAACTGTTTTTT. Its translation is CASSPGGGSNEKLFF.

CDR3 sequence reads: CSVDSGVGVNEKLFF. DNA of the CDR3: TGCAGCGTTGATTCCGGGGTTGGGGTTAATGAAAAACTGTTTTTT. This sequence joins TRBV29-1 and TRBJ1-4; no reliable D call. This CDR3 is built from 15 residues. Germline lookup yields CDR1 SQVTM and CDR2 ANQGSEA. Between the trimmed V and J ends, which lost 3 bases and 4 bases, there was a span of 15 bases. The whole variable domain, remainder taken from reference TRBV29-1 and TRBJ1-4, is SAVISQKPSRDICQRGTSLTIQCQVDSQVTMMFWYRQQPGQSLTLIATANQGSEATYESGFVIDKFPISRPNLTFSTLTVSNMSPEDSSIYLCSVDSGVGVNEKLFFGSGTQLSVL.

The chain employs TRBV4-2 and TRBJ1-1, with D possibly matching TRBD1 (6 bases). Germline CDR1 reads LGHNA; CDR2 reads YNFKEQ. V was cut by 1 base and J by 1 base, with 10 bases left in between. The CDR3 is made up of 15 amino acids. The CDR3: CASSQGGGQNTEAFF. CDR3 DNA: TGTGCCAGCAGCCAAGGCGGGGGCCAGAACACTGAAGCTTTCTTT.

This chain uses TRBV15 with TRBJ1-5; D may be TRBD1 (6 bases). The CDR3 totals 18 residues. In germline, CDR1 is LNHNV, CDR2 YYDKDF (reference sequence). V lost 8 bases, J lost 6 bases, and 29 bases lay in between. CDR3 sequence reads: CATSNDEGVDPFIQPQHF. The CDR3 DNA reads as TGTGCCACCTCCAACGACGAGGGGGTTGACCCTTTTATTCAGCCCCAGCATTTT.

This clone was seen a single time. The J gene is TRBJ1-2, the V gene TRBV5-1, with TRBD1 identical over 7 bases. Losses at the gene ends were 5 bases for V and 8 bases for J; bases not matched to a gene: 15. Germline values: CDR1 SGHRS, CDR2 YFSETQ. The CDR3 runs to 15 residues. The CDR3 protein is CASRGGRGIVEGYTF. Written as DNA, the CDR3 is TGCGCCAGCAGAGGTGGCAGGGGGATCGTCGAGGGCTACACCTTC.